Many counts were recorded for the clone carrying this T cell receptor (beta chain). CDR1 SEHNR and CDR2 FQNEAQ come from the germline V gene (reference sequence). V dropped 1 base and J dropped 0 bases, with 8 bases sitting between them. The CDR3 spans 15 residues. Using its own MiXCR run on the 5' RACE reads, TCRdb lists one record per CDR3 protein. The repertoire holds 9,400 or so distinct CDR3 sequences, 15% to 20% seen once, with roughly 3.6% in the top ten. This chain joins TRBV7-9 and TRBJ2-3, with D tentatively TRBD1 (5 bases). The clonotype comes from a female donor with breast cancer. Sequencing was done on a sample of memory CD4+ T cells sorted from blood. As for subset: memory CD4+ T cells, CD4+CD45RO+CD25-. CDR3 sequence (DNA): TGTGCCAGCAGCTTAGAGGGGTTTAGCACAGATACGCAGTATTTT. It codes for CASSLEGFSTDTQYF.